These T cell receptor beta chains were read from a single sample in a study of metastatic and nonmetastatic thyroid tumors. Through MiXCR, TCRdb re-clonotyped the PCR reads. The table lists approximately 90,000 clones, roughly an eighth of them singletons. Material for sequencing was blood. These TCRs come from a female donor with papillary thyroid cancer or a benign thyroid nodule (not recorded which). Some clones in this sample may be carry-over from other donors' samples. The CDR3 runs from the conserved cysteine through the conserved F or W. D genes are given only for firm matches. Clone size is not always given. Where it is, it says once, few, many or a class for expanded clones.

j_call d_call v_call clone_size cdr3_aa cdr3_nt
TRBJ1-1 - TRBV6-1 many CASSLGVRDTEAFF TGTGCCAGCAGCCTAGGGGTCAGAGACACTGAAGCTTTCTTT
TRBJ2-5 - TRBV5-1 many CASSLETASSPTGTQYF TGCGCCAGCAGCTTAGAAACCGCGTCCTCCCCGACGGGGACCCAGTACTTC
TRBJ1-5 TRBD1 TRBV20-1 many CSAVGQVVSSQHF TGCAGTGCTGTGGGACAGGTCGTCAGTTCCCAGCATTTT
TRBJ2-7 - TRBV27 few CAISLSQGGYEQYF TGTGCCATCAGTTTAAGTCAGGGGGGGTACGAGCAGTACTTC
TRBJ1-5 - TRBV28 few CARSLSKGRKNQPQHF TGTGCCAGAAGCTTAAGCAAGGGACGGAAGAATCAGCCACAGCATTTT
TRBJ2-7 TRBD1 TRBV6-2/TRBV6-3 many CASSYSGTGGYEQYF TGTGCCAGCAGTTACTCAGGGACAGGTGGTTACGAGCAGTACTTC
TRBJ2-7 TRBD1 TRBV19 few CAGSIAGDSAYEQYF TGTGCCGGTAGTATAGCCGGGGACAGTGCCTACGAGCAGTACTTC
TRBJ2-5 TRBD2 TRBV19 few CASSKGLAAMGGETQYF TGTGCCAGTAGTAAAGGGCTAGCGGCCATGGGCGGGGAGACCCAGTACTTC
TRBJ1-1 - TRBV28 many CASRGTEAFF TGTGCCAGCAGAGGCACTGAAGCTTTCTTT
TRBJ2-1 - TRBV4-3 many CASSQEIGTSSYNEQFF TGCGCCAGCAGCCAAGAAATAGGTACTAGTAGCTACAATGAGCAGTTCTTC
TRBJ2-7 - TRBV20-1 few CSALKMTAYEQYF TGCAGTGCCCTCAAGATGACGGCCTACGAGCAGTACTTC
TRBJ2-7 TRBD1 TRBV20-1 many CSASDPLQDRTYEQYF TGCAGTGCTAGTGACCCTTTACAGGACAGGACCTACGAGCAGTACTTC
TRBJ2-1 - TRBV5-1 many CASSHPGGGEQFF TGCGCCAGCAGCCACCCAGGGGGAGGTGAGCAGTTCTTC
TRBJ2-7 - TRBV30 many CAWSVGYEQYF TGTGCCTGGAGTGTAGGCTACGAGCAGTACTTC
TRBJ2-7 TRBD1 TRBV28 - CASSTWTGLVEQYF TGTGCCAGCAGTACCTGGACAGGGTTGGTCGAGCAGTACTTC
TRBJ1-5 - TRBV7-6 many CASSLAVDQPQHF TGTGCCAGCAGCTTAGCGGTGGATCAGCCCCAGCATTTT
TRBJ2-2 TRBD2 TRBV20-1 many CSARVLAGEDTGELFF TGCAGTGCTAGAGTACTAGCGGGAGAAGACACCGGGGAGCTGTTTTTT
TRBJ1-2 TRBD1 TRBV27 many CASSRTGTGSGGYTF TGTGCCAGCAGTCGTACCGGGACAGGGAGCGGCGGCTACACCTTC
TRBJ1-4 - TRBV7-2 many CASSLNAAGEKLFF TGTGCCAGCAGCTTAAACGCGGCGGGTGAAAAACTGTTTTTT